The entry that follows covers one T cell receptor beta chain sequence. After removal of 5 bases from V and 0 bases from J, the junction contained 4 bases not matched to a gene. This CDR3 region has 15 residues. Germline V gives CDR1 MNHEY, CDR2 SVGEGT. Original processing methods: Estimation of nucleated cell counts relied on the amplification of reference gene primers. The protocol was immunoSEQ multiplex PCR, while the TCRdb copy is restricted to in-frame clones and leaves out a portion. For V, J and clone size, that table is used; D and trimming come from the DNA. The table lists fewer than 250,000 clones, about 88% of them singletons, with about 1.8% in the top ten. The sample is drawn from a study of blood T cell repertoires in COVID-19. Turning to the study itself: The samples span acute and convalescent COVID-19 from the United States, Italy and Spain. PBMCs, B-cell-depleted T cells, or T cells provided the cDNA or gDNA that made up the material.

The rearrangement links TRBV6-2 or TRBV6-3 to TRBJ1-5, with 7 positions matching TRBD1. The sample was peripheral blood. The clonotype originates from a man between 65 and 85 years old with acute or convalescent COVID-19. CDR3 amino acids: CASSLNRGSNQPQHF. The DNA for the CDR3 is TGTGCCAGCAGTCTTAACAGGGGTAGCAATCAGCCCCAGCATTTT.